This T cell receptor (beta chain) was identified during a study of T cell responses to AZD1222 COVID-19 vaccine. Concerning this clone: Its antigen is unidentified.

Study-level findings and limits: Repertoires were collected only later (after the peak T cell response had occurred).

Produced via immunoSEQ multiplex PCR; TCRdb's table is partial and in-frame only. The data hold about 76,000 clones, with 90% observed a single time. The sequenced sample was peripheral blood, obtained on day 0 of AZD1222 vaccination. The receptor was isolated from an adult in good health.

In DNA, the CDR3 is TGTGCCAGCAGTGTCCAGGGGAGTACCGGGGAGCTGTTTTTT. Protein product: CASSVQGSTGELFF. This sequence joins TRBV6-4 and TRBJ2-2, with TRBD1 as a possible D gene (6 bases). Germline-derived CDR1 and CDR2 are MRHNA and SNTAGT. The CDR3 runs to 14 residues. V was clipped by 4 bases and J by 5 bases, with 11 bases between them.